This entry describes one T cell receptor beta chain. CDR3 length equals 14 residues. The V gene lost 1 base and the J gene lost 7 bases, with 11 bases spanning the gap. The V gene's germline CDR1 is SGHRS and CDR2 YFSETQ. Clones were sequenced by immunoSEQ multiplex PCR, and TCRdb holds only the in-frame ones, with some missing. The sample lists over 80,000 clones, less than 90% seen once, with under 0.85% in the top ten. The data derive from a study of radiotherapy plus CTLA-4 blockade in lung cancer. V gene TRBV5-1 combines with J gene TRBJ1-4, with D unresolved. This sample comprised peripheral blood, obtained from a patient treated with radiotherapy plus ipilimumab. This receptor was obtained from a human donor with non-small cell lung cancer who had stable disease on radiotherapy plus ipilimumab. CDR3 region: CASSLIGSGEKLFF. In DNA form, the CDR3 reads TGCGCCAGCAGCTTGATCGGATCCGGTGAAAAACTGTTTTTT.